These 21 T cell receptor beta chains came from one sample sequenced in a study of blood T cell repertoires in COVID-19. This table comes from immunoSEQ multiplex PCR, and its TCRdb copy is limited to in-frame clones, with some not included. The repertoire holds 95,000 to 150,000 clones, roughly 72% seen once, with more than 5% in the top ten. Input material: peripheral blood. The receptors here all came from a man aged 55 to 70 with acute or convalescent COVID-19.

The V gene is TRBV2, the J gene TRBJ1-1; D unclear. Germline V gene data show CDR1 as SNHLY and CDR2 as FYNNEI. CDR3 size: 13 residues. The V and J ends lost 3 bases and 4 bases respectively, with 9 bases between them. CDR3 bases: TGTGCCAGCAGTGATTATGGTAGCACTGAAGCTTTCTTT. Its translation: CASSDYGSTEAFF.

A single count supports this clone. This rearrangement joins TRBV3-1 (or the pseudogene TRBV3-2) to TRBJ2-5; no definite D call. The CDR3 has 14 amino acids. V was pared by 0 bases and J by 4 bases, with 9 bases between. Germline V gene data show CDR1 as LGHDT and CDR2 as YNNKEL (reference sequence). CDR3 in amino acids: CASSQDIVLETQYF. CDR3 DNA sequence: TGTGCCAGCAGCCAAGATATAGTGCTAGAGACCCAGTACTTC.

The chain has TRBV12-5 and TRBJ1-5, with 7 bases that match TRBD1. V dropped 6 bases and J dropped 1; count of bases not matched to a gene: 3. The germline V gene encodes CDR1 LGHNT and CDR2 FRNRAP. This CDR3 contains 14 residues. In DNA form, the CDR3 reads TGTGCTAGTGGAAAGGGACAGAGCAATCAGCCCCAGCATTTT. Amino acids: CASGKGQSNQPQHF.

The chain combines TRBV27 with TRBJ1-1; the D is unclear. Germline CDR1 and CDR2: MNHEY and SMNVEV (reference sequence). The CDR3 runs to 13 residues. Trimming stripped 3 bases from V and 1 base from J, with 6 bases between. CDR3 bases: TGTGCCAGCAGTTTGAGACAGAACACTGAAGCTTTCTTT. This encodes CASSLRQNTEAFF.

The chain has TRBV5-1 and TRBJ2-3; 14 nucleotides match TRBD2. Per the germline V gene, CDR1 is SGHRS and CDR2 is YFSETQ. Trimming took 0 bases from V and 3 from J; bases not matched to a gene: 0. This CDR3 is 16 amino acids long. The DNA for the CDR3 is TGCGCCAGCAGCTTGGGACTAGCGGGGGGGACAGATACGCAGTATTTT. It encodes CASSLGLAGGTDTQYF.

The chain uses TRBV6-5 and TRBJ1-1; a possible D gene is TRBD1 (5 bases). Germline values: CDR1 MNHEY, CDR2 SVGAGI. This CDR3 contains 14 residues. The V end lost 6 bases, the J end lost 0 bases, and 11 bases lay between the germline ends. For the CDR3, the DNA is TGTGCCAGCAGCCCACAGGTTTTGAACACTGAAGCTTTCTTT. Its translation is CASSPQVLNTEAFF.

V is TRBV12-5 and J is TRBJ1-6; D possibly corresponds to TRBD1 (5 bases). This CDR3 region has 12 residues. V was cut by 10 bases and J by 6 bases, with 10 bases left in between. Germline loops: CDR1 LGHNT, CDR2 FRNRAP. This CDR3 reads CATGGFNSPLHF. The CDR3 DNA is TGTGCTACCGGGGGGTTTAATTCACCCCTCCACTTT.

This clone was seen only once. The chain couples TRBV27 to TRBJ2-2; 7 bases match TRBD1. The J segment lost 5 bases and the V segment lost 5 bases, leaving 14 bases of the junction unmatched. The CDR3 has 17 residues. Germline CDR1 and CDR2: MNHEY and SMNVEV (reference sequence). CDR3 DNA: TGTGCCAGCAGTGAGACAGGGTGGAAGCTAGGGACCGGGGAGCTGTTTTTT. Translated, it gives CASSETGWKLGTGELFF.

The chain couples TRBV11-3 to TRBJ2-7; 7 nucleotides agree with TRBD2. The CDR3 is made up of 18 amino acids. Trimming cost V 1 base and J 4 bases; bases outside gene matches: 16. Germline CDR1 SGHNT, CDR2 YENEEA. CDR3: CASSLGGGRPGDSYEQYF. The CDR3 coding sequence is TGTGCCAGCAGCTTAGGGGGAGGGAGGCCCGGGGACTCATACGAGCAGTACTTC. The variable domain in full, completed from reference TRBV11-3 and TRBJ2-7, reads EAGVVQSPRYKIIEKKQPVAFWCNPISGHNTLYWYLQNLGQGPELLIRYENEEAVDDSQLPKDRFSAERLKGVDSTLKIQPAELGDSAVYLCASSLGGGRPGDSYEQYFGPGTRLTVT.

The rearrangement uses TRBV2 and TRBJ1-5; maybe TRBD1 (5 bases). The CDR3 is 14 amino acids. Germline loops: CDR1 SNHLY, CDR2 FYNNEI. The germline V and J ends were trimmed by 6 bases and 3 bases, with 12 bases remaining between them. The DNA of the CDR3 is TGTGCCAGCAGGGGGGAGGCGCTCAATCAGCCCCAGCATTTT. It specifies CASRGEALNQPQHF.

The chain recombines TRBV7-3 with TRBJ2-2; 8 positions agree with TRBD1. The CDR3 extends over 15 amino acids. In germline, CDR1 is SGHTA, CDR2 FQGTGA. With 2 bases clipped from V and 7 bases from J, the junction kept 6 bases outside the gene matches. The DNA for the CDR3 is TGTGCCAGCAGCTTACAGGGGGCATTTAGCGGGGAGCTGTTTTTT. As protein: CASSLQGAFSGELFF.

V and J are TRBV25-1 and TRBJ1-4; D ambiguous. Trimming stripped 6 bases from V and 2 bases from J, with 7 bases between. Germline loops: CDR1 MGHDK, CDR2 SYGVNS. CDR3 length equals 13 residues. The CDR3 DNA sequence: TGTGCCAGCAGGACATCCACTAATGAAAAACTGTTTTTT. Its translation: CASRTSTNEKLFF.

The DNA of the CDR3 is TGTGCCAGCAGCCTGAGCGGGAGTTTATACAATGAGCAGTTCTTC. It translates to CASSLSGSLYNEQFF. This chain uses TRBV11-3 with TRBJ2-1; 8 positions match TRBD2. Trimming at V came to 5 bases and at J to 4 bases, leaving 7 bases not matched to a gene. The length of the CDR3 is 15 residues. CDR1 and CDR2 (germline): SGHNT, YENEEA.

The V and J genes are TRBV5-1 and TRBJ2-5; 11 bases fit TRBD2. Germline assignment: CDR1 SGHRS and CDR2 YFSETQ. V trimming: 1 base; J trimming: 2 bases; junction bases outside the gene matches: 1. This CDR3 comprises 15 residues. In DNA form, the CDR3 reads TGCGCCAGCAGCTTGACTAGCGGGAGACAAGAGACCCAGTACTTC. It specifies CASSLTSGRQETQYF.

The gene calls are TRBV10-3 and TRBJ1-2; perhaps TRBD1 as D (5 bases). Looked up from germline, CDR1 is ENHRY and CDR2 is SYGVKD. The ends were cut back, 2 bases at V and 8 bases at J, with 15 bases in the middle. This CDR3 spans 14 amino acids. The CDR3 protein is CAISEAGRGGGYTF. The CDR3 DNA reads TGTGCCATCAGTGAGGCGGGGCGAGGTGGGGGCTACACCTTC.

The chain couples TRBV12-3 or TRBV12-4 to TRBJ1-2; D is unclear. The CDR3 totals 13 residues. Trimming removed 2 bases at V and 6 bases at J, with 10 bases between. CDR3 region: CASSLWGGNGYTF. As DNA, the CDR3 is TGTGCCAGCAGTTTATGGGGAGGTAATGGCTACACCTTC.

This chain joins TRBV7-9 and TRBJ1-2, with TRBD1 matching over 7 bases. This CDR3 has 15 amino acids. The germline CDR1 and CDR2 sequences are SEHNR and FQNEAQ (reference sequence). J was trimmed by 1 base and V by 5 bases; bases with no gene match: 7. CDR3: CASSTQGGYNYGYTF. Written as DNA, the CDR3 is TGTGCCAGCAGCACCCAGGGGGGTTATAACTATGGCTACACCTTC. Combining the CDR3 with reference TRBV7-9 and TRBJ1-2 gives the whole variable domain DTGVSQNPRHKITKRGQNVTFRCDPISEHNRLYWYRQTLGQGPEFLTYFQNEAQLEKSRLLSDRFSAERPKGSFSTLEIQRTEQGDSAMYLCASSTQGGYNYGYTFGSGTRLTVV.

The chain has TRBV30 and TRBJ2-7; 11 bases align to TRBD2. The CDR3 runs to 14 residues. J was trimmed by 3 bases and V by 2 bases; bases with no gene match: 3. Germline-derived CDR1 and CDR2 are GTSNPN and SVGIG (reference sequence). The CDR3 here is CAWSPGLADYEQYF. CDR3 coding DNA: TGTGCCTGGAGTCCGGGACTAGCGGACTACGAGCAGTACTTC.

The chain links TRBV3-1 (or the pseudogene TRBV3-2) to TRBJ1-1; 7 bases are shared with TRBD1. The CDR3 consists of 13 residues. The germline gives CDR1 LGHDT, CDR2 YNNKEL (reference sequence). V gave up 5 bases and J gave up 8 bases; unmatched junction bases: 8. CDR3 in amino acids: CASSARTGAEAFF. CDR3 nucleotides: TGTGCCAGCAGCGCGAGGACAGGCGCCGAAGCTTTCTTT.

J is TRBJ2-1 and V is TRBV5-4, with TRBD2 matching 10 bases. The ends lost 4 bases at V and 7 bases at J; junction bases unmatched: 5. The CDR3 totals 14 residues. CDR1 and CDR2 (germline): SGHNT, YYREEE (reference sequence). Here the CDR3 reads CASSSGGGRNEQFF. The CDR3 region has the DNA TGTGCCAGCAGCAGCGGGGGGGGCAGGAATGAGCAGTTCTTC.

The chain couples TRBV18 to TRBJ1-1; weak D call: TRBD1 (6 bases). This CDR3 spans 15 amino acids. V lost 6 bases, J lost 1 base, and 15 bases lay in between. The germline V gene encodes CDR1 KGHSH and CDR2 LQKENI. Here the CDR3 reads CASSPRGSGNTEAFF. The CDR3 nucleotides are TGTGCCAGCTCCCCGAGGGGGAGTGGGAACACTGAAGCTTTCTTT. Together with reference TRBV18 and TRBJ1-1, the CDR3 gives the full variable domain: NAGVMQNPRHLVRRRGQEARLRCSPMKGHSHVYWYRQLPEEGLKFMVYLQKENIIDESGMPKERFSAEFPKEGPSILRIQQVVRGDSAAYFCASSPRGSGNTEAFFGQGTRLTVV.